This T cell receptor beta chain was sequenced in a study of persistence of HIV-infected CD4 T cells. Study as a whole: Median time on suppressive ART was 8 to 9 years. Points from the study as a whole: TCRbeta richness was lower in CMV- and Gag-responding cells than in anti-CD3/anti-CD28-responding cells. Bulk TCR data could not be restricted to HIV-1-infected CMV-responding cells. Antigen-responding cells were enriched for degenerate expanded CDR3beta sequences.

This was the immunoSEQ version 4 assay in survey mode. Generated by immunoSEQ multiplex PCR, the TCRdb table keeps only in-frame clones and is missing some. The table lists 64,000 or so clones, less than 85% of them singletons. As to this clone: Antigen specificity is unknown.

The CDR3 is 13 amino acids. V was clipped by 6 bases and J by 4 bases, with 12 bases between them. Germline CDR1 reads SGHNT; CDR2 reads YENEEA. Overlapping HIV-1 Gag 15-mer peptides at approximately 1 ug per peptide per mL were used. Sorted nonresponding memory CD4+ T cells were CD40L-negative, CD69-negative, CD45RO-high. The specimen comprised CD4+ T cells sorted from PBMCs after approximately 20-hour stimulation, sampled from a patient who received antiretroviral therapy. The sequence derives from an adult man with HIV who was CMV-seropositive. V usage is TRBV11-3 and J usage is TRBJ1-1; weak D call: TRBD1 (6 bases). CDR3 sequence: CASSQRGGTEAFF. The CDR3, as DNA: TGTGCCAGCAGTCAAAGGGGGGGCACTGAAGCTTTCTTT.